The clone carrying this TCR beta chain is medium-sized by share. Its antigen is undetermined. The data originate from a study of vaccination and CD4 T cells after COVID-19. For the study at large: Samples after vaccination came a median approximately 2.5 months past dose two, ranging 14 to 241. In culture, cells were exposed to overlapping spike peptides from SARS-CoV-2, HCoV-NL63, HCoV-OC43 and HCoV-229E.

Treatment reported: approximately nine-day PBMC culture with coronavirus spike peptide pools or control peptides (ViraFEST assay). Positive PCR dates ranged from March to December 2020; these dates predated US Alpha, Beta and Delta variants. CDR1 is MNHEY, CDR2 SMNVEV, per germline (reference sequence). The CDR3 runs to 15 residues. The germline V and J ends were trimmed by 2 bases and 8 bases, with 13 bases remaining between them. Sequencing of DNA taken from cultured CD4+ T cells relied on the Oncomine TCR Beta short-read assay. TCRdb reprocessed the PCR reads via MiXCR and lists one record per CDR3 protein. This table has roughly 11,000 distinct CDR3 sequences, 44% appearing once.

The sequenced material came from CD4+ T cells from blood, cultured in vitro. The clonotype comes from a human donor who had recovered from COVID-19. The chain joins TRBV27 to TRBJ1-6; no definite D call. For the CDR3, the DNA is TGTGCCAGCAGTTTAACCGACCCGAGGGATTCACCCCTCCACTTT. It yields the protein CASSLTDPRDSPLHF.